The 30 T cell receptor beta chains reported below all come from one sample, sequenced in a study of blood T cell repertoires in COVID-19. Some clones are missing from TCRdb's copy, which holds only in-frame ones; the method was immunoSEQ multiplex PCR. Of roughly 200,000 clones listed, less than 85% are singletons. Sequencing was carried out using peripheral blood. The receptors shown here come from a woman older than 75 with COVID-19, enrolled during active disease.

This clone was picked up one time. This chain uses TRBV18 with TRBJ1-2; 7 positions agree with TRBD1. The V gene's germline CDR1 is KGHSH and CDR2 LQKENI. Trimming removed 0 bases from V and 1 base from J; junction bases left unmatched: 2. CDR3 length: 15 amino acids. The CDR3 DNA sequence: TGTGCCAGCTCACCACCGACAGGGAGTAACTATGGCTACACCTTC. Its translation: CASSPPTGSNYGYTF.

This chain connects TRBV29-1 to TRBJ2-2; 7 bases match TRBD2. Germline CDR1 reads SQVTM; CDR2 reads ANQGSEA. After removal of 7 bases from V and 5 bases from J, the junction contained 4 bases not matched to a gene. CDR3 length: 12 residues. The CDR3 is CSAREGTGELFF. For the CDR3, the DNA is TGCAGCGCTAGGGAGGGAACCGGGGAGCTGTTTTTT.

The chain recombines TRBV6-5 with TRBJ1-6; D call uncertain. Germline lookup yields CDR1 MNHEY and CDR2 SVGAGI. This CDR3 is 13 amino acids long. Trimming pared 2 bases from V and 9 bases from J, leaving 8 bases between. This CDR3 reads CASSYNPGSPLHF. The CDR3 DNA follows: TGTGCCAGCAGTTACAATCCGGGTTCACCCCTCCACTTT.

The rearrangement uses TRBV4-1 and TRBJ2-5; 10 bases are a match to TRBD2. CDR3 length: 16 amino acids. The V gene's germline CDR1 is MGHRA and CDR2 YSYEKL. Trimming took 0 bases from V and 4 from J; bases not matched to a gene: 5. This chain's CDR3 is CASSQDMPSGGETQYF. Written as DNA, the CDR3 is TGCGCCAGCAGCCAAGATATGCCTAGCGGGGGAGAGACCCAGTACTTC.

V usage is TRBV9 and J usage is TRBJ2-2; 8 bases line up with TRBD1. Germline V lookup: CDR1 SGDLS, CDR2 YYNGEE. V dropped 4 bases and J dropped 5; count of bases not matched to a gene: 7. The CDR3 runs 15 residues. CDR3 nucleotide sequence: TGTGCCAGCAGCCTCTCTAACAGGGGGACCGGGGAGCTGTTTTTT. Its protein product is CASSLSNRGTGELFF.

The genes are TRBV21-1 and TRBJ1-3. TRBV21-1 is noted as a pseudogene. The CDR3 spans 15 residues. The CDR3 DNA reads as TGTGCCACCAGCAAACTCGGGGGGACTGGAAACACCATATATTTT. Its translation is CATSKLGGTGNTIYF.

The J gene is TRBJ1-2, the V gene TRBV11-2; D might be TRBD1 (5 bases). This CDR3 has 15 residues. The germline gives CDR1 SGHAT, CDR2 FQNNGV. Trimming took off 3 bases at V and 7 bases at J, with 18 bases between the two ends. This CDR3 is CASSLGGNPYFGYTF. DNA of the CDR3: TGTGCCAGCAGCTTGGGGGGGAATCCCTACTTTGGCTACACCTTC.

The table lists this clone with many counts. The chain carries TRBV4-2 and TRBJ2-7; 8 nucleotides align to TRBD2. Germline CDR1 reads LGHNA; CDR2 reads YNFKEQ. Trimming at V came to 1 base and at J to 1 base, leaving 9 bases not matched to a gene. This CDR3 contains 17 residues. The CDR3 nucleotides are TGTGCCAGCAGCCAAGTAATTGGCGAGCGGGAGTCCTACGAGCAGTACTTC. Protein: CASSQVIGERESYEQYF.

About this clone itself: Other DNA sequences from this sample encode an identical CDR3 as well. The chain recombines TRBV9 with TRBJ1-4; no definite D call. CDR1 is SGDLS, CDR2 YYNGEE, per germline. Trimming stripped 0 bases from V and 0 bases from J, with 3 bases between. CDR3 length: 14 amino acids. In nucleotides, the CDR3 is TGTGCCAGCAGCGTAGGAGCAACTAATGAAAAACTGTTTTTT. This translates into CASSVGATNEKLFF.

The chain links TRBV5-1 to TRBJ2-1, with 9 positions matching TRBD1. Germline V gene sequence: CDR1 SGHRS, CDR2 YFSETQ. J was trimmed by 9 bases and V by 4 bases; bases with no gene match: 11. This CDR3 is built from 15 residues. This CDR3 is CASSKGGQGYGEQFF. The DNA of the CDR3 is TGCGCCAGCAGCAAAGGGGGACAGGGTTACGGTGAGCAGTTCTTC.

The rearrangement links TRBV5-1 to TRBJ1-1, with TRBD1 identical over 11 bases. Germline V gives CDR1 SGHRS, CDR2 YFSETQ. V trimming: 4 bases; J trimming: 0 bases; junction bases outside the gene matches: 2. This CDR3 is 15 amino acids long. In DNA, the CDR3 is TGCGCCAGCAGCGGACAGGGGGCCATGAACACTGAAGCTTTCTTT. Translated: CASSGQGAMNTEAFF.

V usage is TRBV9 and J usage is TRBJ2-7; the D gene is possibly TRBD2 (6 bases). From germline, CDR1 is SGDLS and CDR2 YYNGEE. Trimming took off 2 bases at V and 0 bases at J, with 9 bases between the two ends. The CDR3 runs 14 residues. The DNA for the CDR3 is TGTGCCAGCAGCGTGGAGGGAAGCTCCTACGAGCAGTACTTC. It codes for CASSVEGSSYEQYF. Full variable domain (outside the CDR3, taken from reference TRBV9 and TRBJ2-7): DSGVTQTPKHLITATGQRVTLRCSPRSGDLSVYWYQQSLDQGLQFLIQYYNGEERAKGNILERFSAQQFPDLHSELNLSSLELGDSALYFCASSVEGSSYEQYFGPGTRLTVT.

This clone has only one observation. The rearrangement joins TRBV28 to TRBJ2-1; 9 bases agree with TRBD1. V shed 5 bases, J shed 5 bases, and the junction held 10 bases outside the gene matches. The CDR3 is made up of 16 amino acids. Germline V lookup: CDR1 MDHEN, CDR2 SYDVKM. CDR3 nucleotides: TGTGCCAGCAGTAGCGGATCCGGGACAGGGAACAATGAGCAGTTCTTC. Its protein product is CASSSGSGTGNNEQFF. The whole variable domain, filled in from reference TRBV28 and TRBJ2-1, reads DVKVTQSSRYLVKRTGEKVFLECVQDMDHENMFWYRQDPGLGLRLIYFSYDVKMKEKGDIPEGYSVSREKKERFSLILESASTNQTSMYLCASSSGSGTGNNEQFFGPGTRLTVL.

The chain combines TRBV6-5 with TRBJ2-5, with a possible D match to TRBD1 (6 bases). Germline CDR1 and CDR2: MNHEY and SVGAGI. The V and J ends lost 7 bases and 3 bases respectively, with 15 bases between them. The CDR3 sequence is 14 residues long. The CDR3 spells CASTIRKGEETQYF. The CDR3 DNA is TGTGCCAGCACCATAAGAAAGGGGGAAGAGACCCAGTACTTC.

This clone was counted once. For the CDR3, the DNA is TGCGCCAGCAGTTTCCAGGGGTTGCCCAACTCCTACGAGCAGTACTTC. Encoded protein: CASSFQGLPNSYEQYF. This rearrangement joins TRBV5-1 to TRBJ2-7, with a tentative D call TRBD1 (6 bases). There are 16 residues in the CDR3. Germline CDR1 and CDR2: SGHRS and YFSETQ. V shed 5 bases and J shed 0 bases, with 18 bases lying between them.

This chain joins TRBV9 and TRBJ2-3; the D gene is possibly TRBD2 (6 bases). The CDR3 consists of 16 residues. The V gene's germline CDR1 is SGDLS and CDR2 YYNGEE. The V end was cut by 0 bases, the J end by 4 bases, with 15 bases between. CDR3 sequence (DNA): TGTGCCAGCAGCGTAGCCGGGGGAGGAGGGCCAGATACGCAGTATTTT. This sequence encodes CASSVAGGGGPDTQYF.

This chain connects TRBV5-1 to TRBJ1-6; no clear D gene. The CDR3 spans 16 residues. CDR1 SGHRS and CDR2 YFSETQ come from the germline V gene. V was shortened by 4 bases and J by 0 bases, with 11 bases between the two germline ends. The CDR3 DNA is TGCGCCAGCAGCGTCCGGTCGAGCTCCTATAATTCACCCCTCCACTTT. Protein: CASSVRSSSYNSPLHF. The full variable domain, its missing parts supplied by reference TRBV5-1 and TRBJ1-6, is KAGVTQTPRYLIKTRGQQVTLSCSPISGHRSVSWYQQTPGQGLQFLFEYFSETQRNKGNFPGRFSGRQFSNSRSEMNVSTLELGDSALYLCASSVRSSSYNSPLHFGNGTRLTVT.

CDR3 region: CASSVVLVTQAEAFF. The CDR3 bases are TGTGCCAGCAGCGTAGTTTTGGTCACTCAGGCTGAAGCTTTCTTT. This chain connects TRBV9 to TRBJ1-1; D ambiguous. The CDR3 sequence is 15 residues long. The V end was cut by 0 bases, the J end by 6 bases, with 15 bases between. The germline V gene encodes CDR1 SGDLS and CDR2 YYNGEE.

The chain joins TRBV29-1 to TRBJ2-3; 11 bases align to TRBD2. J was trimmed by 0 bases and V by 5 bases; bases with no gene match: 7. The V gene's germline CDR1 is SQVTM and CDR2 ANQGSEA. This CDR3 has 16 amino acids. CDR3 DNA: TGCAGCGTTCCGCTAACTAGCGGGGGTAGCACAGATACGCAGTATTTT. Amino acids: CSVPLTSGGSTDTQYF.

CDR3 nucleotide sequence: TGTGCCAGCAGCCTCAGCGGGACGCGGCAAGAGACCCAGTACTTC. Its protein is CASSLSGTRQETQYF. The gene calls are TRBV9 and TRBJ2-5, with 7 bases aligning to TRBD2. V shed 4 bases and J 2 bases; nucleotides not matched to a gene: 8. The CDR3 is made up of 15 amino acids. CDR1 and CDR2 from the germline V gene are SGDLS and YYNGEE.

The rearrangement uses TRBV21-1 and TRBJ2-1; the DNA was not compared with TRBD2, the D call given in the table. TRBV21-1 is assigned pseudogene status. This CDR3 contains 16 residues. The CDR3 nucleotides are TGTGCCAGCAGCGCGTTATGGGGCTCGCGGGGCAATGAGCAGTTCTTC. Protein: CASSALWGSRGNEQFF.

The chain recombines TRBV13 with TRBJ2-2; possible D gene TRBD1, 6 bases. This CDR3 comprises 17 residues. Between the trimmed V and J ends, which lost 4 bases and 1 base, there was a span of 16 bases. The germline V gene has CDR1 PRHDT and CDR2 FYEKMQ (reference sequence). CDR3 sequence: CASSSKQETGNTGELFF. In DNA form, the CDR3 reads TGTGCCAGCAGCTCAAAACAAGAGACAGGGAACACCGGGGAGCTGTTTTTT.

CDR3 nucleotides: TGTGCTAGTGGTCGGGGGTTGAACACTGAAGCTTTCTTT. Translation: CASGRGLNTEAFF. This sequence joins TRBV12-5 and TRBJ1-1, with D perhaps matching TRBD1 (5 bases). V was cut by 5 bases and J by 0 bases, with 7 bases left in between. The length of the CDR3 is 13 residues. Looked up from germline, CDR1 is LGHNT and CDR2 is FRNRAP.

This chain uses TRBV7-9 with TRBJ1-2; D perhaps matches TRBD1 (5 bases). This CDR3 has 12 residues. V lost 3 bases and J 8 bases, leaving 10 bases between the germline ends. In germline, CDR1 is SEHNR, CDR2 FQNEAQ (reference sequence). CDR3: CASSLGGDGYTF. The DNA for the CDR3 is TGTGCCAGCAGCTTGGGGGGAGACGGCTACACCTTC.

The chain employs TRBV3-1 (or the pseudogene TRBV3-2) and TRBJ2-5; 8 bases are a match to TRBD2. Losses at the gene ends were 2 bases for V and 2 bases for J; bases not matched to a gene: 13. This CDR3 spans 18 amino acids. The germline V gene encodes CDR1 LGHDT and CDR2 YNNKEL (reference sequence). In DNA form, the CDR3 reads TGTGCCAGCAGCCAAAGAGGGGCAGCGGGAGAGGGGCAAGAGACCCAGTACTTC. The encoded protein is CASSQRGAAGEGQETQYF.

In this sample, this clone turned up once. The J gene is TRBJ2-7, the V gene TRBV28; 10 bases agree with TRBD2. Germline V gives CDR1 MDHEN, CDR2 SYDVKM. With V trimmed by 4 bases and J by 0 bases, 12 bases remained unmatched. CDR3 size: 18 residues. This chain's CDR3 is CASSSPIGTSASSYEQYF. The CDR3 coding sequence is TGTGCCAGCAGTTCTCCTATAGGGACTAGCGCAAGCTCCTACGAGCAGTACTTC.

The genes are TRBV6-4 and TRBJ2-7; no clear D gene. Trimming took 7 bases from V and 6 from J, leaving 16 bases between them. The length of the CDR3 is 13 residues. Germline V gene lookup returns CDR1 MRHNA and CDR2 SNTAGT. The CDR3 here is CASNGYSYFEQYF. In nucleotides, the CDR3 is TGTGCCAGCAACGGATACAGTTATTTCGAGCAGTACTTC.

The CDR3, as DNA: TGTGCCAGTCAGTGGGGAGCTTATAGCAATCAGCCCCAGCATTTT. The encoded protein is CASQWGAYSNQPQHF. The rearrangement links TRBV19 to TRBJ1-5; D not resolved. The CDR3 consists of 15 residues. V lost 8 bases and J 0 bases, leaving 14 bases between the germline ends. CDR1 and CDR2 from the germline V gene are LNHDA and SQIVND (reference sequence). The full variable domain, rest sourced from reference TRBV19 and TRBJ1-5, is DGGITQSPKYLFRKEGQNVTLSCEQNLNHDAMYWYRQDPGQGLRLIYYSQIVNDFQKGDIAEGYSVSREKKESFPLTVTSAQKNPTAFYLCASQWGAYSNQPQHFGDGTRLSIL.

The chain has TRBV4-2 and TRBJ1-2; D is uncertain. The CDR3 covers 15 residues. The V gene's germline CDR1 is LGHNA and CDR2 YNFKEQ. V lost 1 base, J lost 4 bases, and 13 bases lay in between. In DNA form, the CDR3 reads TGTGCCAGCAGCCAAGTCATTAACAGCATCTATGGCTACACCTTC. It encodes CASSQVINSIYGYTF.

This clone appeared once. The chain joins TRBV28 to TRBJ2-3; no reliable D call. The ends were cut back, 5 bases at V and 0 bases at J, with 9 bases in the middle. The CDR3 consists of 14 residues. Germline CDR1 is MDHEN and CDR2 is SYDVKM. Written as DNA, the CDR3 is TGTGCCAGCAGTCCCCGGTCTAGCACAGATACGCAGTATTTT. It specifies CASSPRSSTDTQYF. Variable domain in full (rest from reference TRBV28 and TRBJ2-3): DVKVTQSSRYLVKRTGEKVFLECVQDMDHENMFWYRQDPGLGLRLIYFSYDVKMKEKGDIPEGYSVSREKKERFSLILESASTNQTSMYLCASSPRSSTDTQYFGPGTRLTVL.